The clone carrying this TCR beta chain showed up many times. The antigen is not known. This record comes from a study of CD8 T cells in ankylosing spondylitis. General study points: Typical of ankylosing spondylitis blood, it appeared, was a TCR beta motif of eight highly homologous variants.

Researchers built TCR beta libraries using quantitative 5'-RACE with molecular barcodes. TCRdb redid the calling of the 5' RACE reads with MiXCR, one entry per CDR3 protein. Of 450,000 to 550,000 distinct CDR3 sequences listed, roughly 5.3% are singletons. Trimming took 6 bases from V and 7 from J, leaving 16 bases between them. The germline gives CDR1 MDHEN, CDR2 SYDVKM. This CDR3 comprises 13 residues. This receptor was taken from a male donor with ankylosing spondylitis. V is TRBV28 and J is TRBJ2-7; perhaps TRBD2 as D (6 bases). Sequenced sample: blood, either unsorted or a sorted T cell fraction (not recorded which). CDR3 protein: CASRYQGGEEQYF. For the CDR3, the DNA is TGTGCCAGCAGATACCAGGGAGGAGAGGAGCAGTACTTC.